This passage covers 30 T cell receptor beta chains from one sample sequenced in a study of beta chain features in type 1 diabetes. The authors reverse transcribed all of the isolated RNA, so sequencing captured expressed TCRB transcripts. Some clones are missing from TCRdb's copy, which holds only in-frame ones; the method was immunoSEQ multiplex PCR. This table has around 40,000 clones, just over 50% appearing once. Sequencing used Tregs from blood. These receptors all come from a woman under 30 in good health.

V is TRBV18 and J is TRBJ2-3; D ambiguous. The CDR3 is 13 residues long. Trimming removed 0 bases at V and 5 bases at J, with 6 bases between. Germline CDR1 KGHSH, CDR2 LQKENI. The chain's CDR3 is CASSPPTQDTQYF. In DNA, the CDR3 is TGTGCCAGCTCACCACCGACACAAGATACGCAGTATTTT. The whole variable domain, filled in from reference TRBV18 and TRBJ2-3, reads NAGVMQNPRHLVRRRGQEARLRCSPMKGHSHVYWYRQLPEEGLKFMVYLQKENIIDESGMPKERFSAEFPKEGPSILRIQQVVRGDSAAYFCASSPPTQDTQYFGPGTRLTVL.

The rearrangement uses TRBV6-1 and TRBJ1-2, with 7 nucleotides matching TRBD1. The V and J ends lost 8 bases and 8 bases, in that order; junction bases with no gene match: 11. Germline V gene sequence: CDR1 MNHNS, CDR2 SASEGT. The CDR3 runs 13 residues. Written as DNA, the CDR3 is TGTGCCAGCTCCCCGGACAGGCGACGCGGCTACACCTTC. Its protein is CASSPDRRRGYTF.

The genes are TRBV30 and TRBJ1-1; tentatively, D is TRBD1 (5 bases). Germline CDR1 GTSNPN, CDR2 SVGIG (reference sequence). The CDR3 sequence is 16 residues long. DNA for the CDR3: TGTGCTGCAAATAAAGCGACACAAGCGGGGGGCACTGAAGCTTTCTTT. Residues: CAANKATQAGGTEAFF.

This clone was observed a few times. The rearrangement uses TRBV5-1 and TRBJ2-7, with 11 bases that match TRBD1. The V segment lost 0 bases and the J segment 4 bases; nucleotides outside the gene matches: 3. This CDR3 comprises 15 residues. The germline CDR1 and CDR2 sequences are SGHRS and YFSETQ. This chain's CDR3 is CASSLDGQGAYEQYF. CDR3 nucleotide sequence: TGCGCCAGCAGCTTGGATGGACAGGGGGCTTACGAGCAGTACTTC.

The rearrangement uses TRBV7-2 and TRBJ1-2, with D perhaps matching TRBD1 (5 bases). The CDR3 is made up of 15 amino acids. The germline gives CDR1 SGHTA, CDR2 FQGNSA. V was cut by 11 bases and J by 0 bases, with 19 bases left in between. For the CDR3, the DNA is TGTGCCGGGGGGGGACCAATGTCTCCTAACTATGGCTACACCTTC. It translates to CAGGGPMSPNYGYTF.

This clone was recorded only once. The chain uses TRBV6-6 and TRBJ2-5; TRBD2 matches 7 bases. Germline lookup yields CDR1 MNHNY and CDR2 SVGAGI (reference sequence). J was trimmed by 4 bases and V by 6 bases; bases with no gene match: 14. The length of the CDR3 is 16 residues. CDR3 in amino acids: CASRPWLGGRRETQYF. The CDR3 region has the DNA TGTGCCAGCAGACCCTGGCTAGGCGGGAGAAGAGAGACCCAGTACTTC.

This clone turned up a few times. The rearrangement links TRBV7-9 to TRBJ2-2; D gene uncertain. Trimming shortened V by 3 bases and J by 0 bases, and 11 bases separated the two germline ends. Per germline, CDR1 SEHNR and CDR2 FQNEAQ (reference sequence). This CDR3 has 16 amino acids. CDR3 in DNA: TGTGCCAGCAGCTTTAGATTAACCCCGAACACCGGGGAGCTGTTTTTT. Its translation: CASSFRLTPNTGELFF.

The chain uses TRBV28 and TRBJ2-7, with 8 bases fitting TRBD1. CDR1 is MDHEN and CDR2 is SYDVKM in the germline V gene. J lost 2 bases, V lost 6 bases, and 9 bases had no gene match. The CDR3 loop spans 15 amino acids. This CDR3 reads CASSSTTGGAYEQYF. CDR3 sequence (DNA): TGTGCCAGCAGCTCGACCACAGGGGGAGCCTACGAGCAGTACTTC.

CDR3 sequence: CSVAPRADGYTF. The DNA for the CDR3 is TGCAGCGTCGCCCCCAGGGCGGATGGCTACACCTTC. The chain combines TRBV29-1 with TRBJ1-2; D may be TRBD1 (5 bases). Germline V CDR1 and CDR2: SQVTM, ANQGSEA. Trimming removed 6 bases from V and 6 bases from J, with 14 bases in between. This CDR3 region has 12 residues.

This clone was counted between two and nine times. The gene calls are TRBV6-5 and TRBJ1-1; D unresolved. Trimming left V 7 bases short and J 4 bases short, with 10 bases between. This CDR3 region has 12 residues. Germline assignment: CDR1 MNHEY and CDR2 SVGAGI. The CDR3 is CASTVDRTEAFF. Written as DNA, the CDR3 is TGTGCCAGCACCGTAGATCGCACTGAAGCTTTCTTT.

CDR3 sequence: CASMAQGRQPQHF. The CDR3 DNA sequence: TGTGCCAGCATGGCACAGGGTCGTCAGCCCCAGCATTTT. V gene TRBV2 combines with J gene TRBJ1-5; TRBD1 might be the D (6 bases). CDR1 SNHLY and CDR2 FYNNEI come from the germline V gene. The CDR3 is 13 amino acids. V shed 7 bases and J shed 6 bases, with 13 bases lying between them.

The chain links TRBV15 to TRBJ2-2; 11 nucleotides match TRBD2. The ends lost 3 bases at V and 3 bases at J; junction bases unmatched: 3. Germline V gives CDR1 LNHNV, CDR2 YYDKDF (reference sequence). This CDR3 has 16 amino acids. For the CDR3, the DNA is TGTGCCACCAGCAGGCTAGCGGGAGGTTACACCGGGGAGCTGTTTTTT. Amino acids: CATSRLAGGYTGELFF.

This clone was observed a handful of times. The chain employs TRBV11-3 and TRBJ2-1; tentatively, D is TRBD2 (6 bases). The germline V gene has CDR1 SGHNT and CDR2 YENEEA. Trimming pared 0 bases from V and 2 bases from J, leaving 11 bases between. The CDR3 runs to 16 residues. The CDR3 region is CASSLDGGKTYNEQFF. The CDR3 DNA sequence: TGTGCCAGCAGCTTAGATGGCGGGAAAACCTACAATGAGCAGTTCTTC.

This clone appeared a few times. The V and J genes are TRBV7-9 and TRBJ2-5, with 8 bases fitting TRBD1. The V gene end was trimmed by 5 bases and the J gene end by 4 bases; junction bases not matched to a gene: 6. The CDR3 has 14 amino acids. CDR1 SEHNR and CDR2 FQNEAQ come from the germline V gene (reference sequence). CDR3 sequence reads: CASSPGQGRETQYF. The DNA of the CDR3 is TGTGCCAGCAGCCCCGGACAGGGAAGAGAGACCCAGTACTTC.

This chain connects TRBV29-1 to TRBJ2-3, with TRBD2 matching over 13 bases. The V gene end was trimmed by 6 bases and the J gene end by 4 bases; junction bases not matched to a gene: 4. Germline V CDR1 and CDR2: SQVTM, ANQGSEA. This CDR3 comprises 14 residues. The CDR3 is CSVGLAGVADTQYF. DNA of the CDR3: TGCAGCGTCGGACTAGCGGGAGTTGCAGATACGCAGTATTTT.

CDR3 amino acids: CASRGLAKNIQYF. Here the CDR3 DNA reads TGTGCCAGCCGGGGTCTAGCCAAAAACATTCAGTACTTC. V usage is TRBV6-5 and J usage is TRBJ2-4; possibly TRBD2 for D (5 bases). Germline lookup yields CDR1 MNHEY and CDR2 SVGAGI. This CDR3 contains 13 residues. The ends were cut back, 8 bases at V and 0 bases at J, with 8 bases in the middle.

This chain links TRBV30 with TRBJ2-3, with 8 bases aligning to TRBD2. CDR3 size: 16 residues. V lost 3 bases and J lost 0; bases outside the gene matches: 8. Per germline, CDR1 GTSNPN and CDR2 SVGIG (reference sequence). The CDR3 is CAWSALTSGSTDTQYF. In nucleotides, the CDR3 is TGTGCCTGGAGCGCCCTCACTAGCGGAAGCACAGATACGCAGTATTTT.

The genes are TRBV9 and TRBJ2-3; perhaps TRBD2 as D (6 bases). The CDR3 loop spans 14 amino acids. V lost 0 bases, J lost 5 bases, and 10 bases lay in between. Germline CDR1 and CDR2: SGDLS and YYNGEE. The CDR3 is CASSVVGGEDTQYF. The CDR3 region has the DNA TGTGCCAGCAGCGTAGTGGGCGGGGAAGATACGCAGTATTTT.

This clone appeared once. The CDR3 loop reads CASSISGTGGYEQYF. The CDR3 nucleotides read TGTGCCAGCAGTATATCCGGGACAGGGGGCTACGAGCAGTACTTC. The chain is built from TRBV6-5 and TRBJ2-5, with TRBD1 matching over 11 bases. Judging by the DNA end, TRBJ2-7 fits better; the J call may be wrong. Germline lookup yields CDR1 MNHEY and CDR2 SVGAGI. CDR3 length equals 15 residues.

The J gene is TRBJ2-7, the V gene TRBV7-9; 9 bases line up with TRBD2. Germline V gene sequence: CDR1 SEHNR, CDR2 FQNEAQ (reference sequence). This CDR3 has 16 residues. With V trimmed by 1 base and J by 4 bases, 8 bases remained unmatched. As DNA, the CDR3 is TGTGCCAGCAGCTTAGAAAGGCGGGAGGGCCGGTACGAGCAGTACTTC. As protein: CASSLERREGRYEQYF.

This clone occurred a few times. V gene TRBV7-2 combines with J gene TRBJ2-2; D remains unclear. The germline V and J ends were trimmed by 5 bases and 7 bases, with 11 bases remaining between them. Germline CDR1 reads SGHTA; CDR2 reads FQGNSA. The CDR3 is 13 residues long. The CDR3 loop reads CASSPSRHGELFF. The CDR3 DNA reads TGTGCCAGCAGCCCAAGCCGTCACGGGGAGCTGTTTTTT.

This clone was counted once. The chain employs TRBV5-4 and TRBJ2-6; D gene unclear. V lost 4 bases and J lost 0, with 14 bases in between. Germline CDR1 and CDR2: SGHNT and YYREEE (reference sequence). This CDR3 is built from 17 residues. For the CDR3, the DNA is TGTGCCAGCAGCCCCGATTTAAGGAGCTCTGGGGCCAACGTCCTGACTTTC. Protein sequence: CASSPDLRSSGANVLTF.

This chain links TRBV27 with TRBJ2-7, with D tentatively TRBD2 (6 bases). The CDR3 loop spans 15 amino acids. The germline CDR1 and CDR2 sequences are MNHEY and SMNVEV (reference sequence). The V end lost 3 bases, the J end lost 1 base, and 13 bases lay between the germline ends. Here the CDR3 reads CASSLVGGGSYEQYF. CDR3 nucleotide sequence: TGTGCCAGCAGTTTGGTGGGAGGAGGGTCCTACGAGCAGTACTTC.

The rearrangement uses TRBV6-1 and TRBJ2-5, with 9 bases that match TRBD2. The CDR3 loop spans 16 amino acids. With 0 bases clipped from V and 5 bases from J, the junction kept 7 bases outside the gene matches. CDR1 and CDR2 from the germline V gene are MNHNS and SASEGT. The CDR3 DNA sequence: TGTGCCAGCAGTGAAGCTTCGGCGGGAGGGCCGGAGACCCAGTACTTC. This encodes CASSEASAGGPETQYF.

The rearrangement joins TRBV18 to TRBJ2-2, with D perhaps matching TRBD1 (5 bases). The CDR3 is made up of 19 amino acids. The germline V and J ends were trimmed by 4 bases and 4 bases, with 25 bases remaining between them. Looked up from germline, CDR1 is KGHSH and CDR2 is LQKENI. The CDR3: CASSLGVRTRSSVTGELFF. The CDR3 DNA sequence: TGTGCCAGCTCACTAGGGGTCCGGACCAGATCCTCGGTCACCGGGGAGCTGTTTTTT.

This clone was observed a handful of times. V and J are TRBV5-6 and TRBJ1-1; 10 nucleotides line up with TRBD1. V was pared by 4 bases and J by 3 bases, with 12 bases of the junction left unmatched. Germline assignment: CDR1 SGHDT and CDR2 YYEEEE. This CDR3 is 17 amino acids long. The CDR3 nucleotides read TGTGCCAGCAGCGAACTACAGAGGACAGGGGGGGACACTGAAGCTTTCTTT. The encoded protein is CASSELQRTGGDTEAFF.

As to this clone: An end of the junction differs from the germline gene, which may be a read error. The V and J genes are TRBV12-5 and TRBJ2-3; 7 bases map to TRBD2. Germline values: CDR1 LGHNT, CDR2 FRNRAP. This CDR3 has 14 residues. The CDR3 sequence: CASGSPGGPDKQYF. The CDR3 DNA is TGTGCTAGTGGTTCCCCGGGGGGTCCGGATAAGCAGTATTTT.

The chain uses TRBV7-3 and TRBJ2-2; maybe TRBD1 (5 bases). This CDR3 is 14 amino acids long. Germline V gene sequence: CDR1 SGHTA, CDR2 FQGTGA. V shed 5 bases and J shed 3 bases, with 10 bases lying between them. This CDR3 reads CASSPPTDTGELFF. CDR3 nucleotide sequence: TGTGCCAGCAGCCCCCCGACAGACACCGGGGAGCTGTTTTTT. The entire variable domain, with the rest obtained from reference TRBV7-3 and TRBJ2-2, is as follows: GAGVSQTPSNKVTEKGKYVELRCDPISGHTALYWYRQSLGQGPEFLIYFQGTGAADDSGLPNDRFFAVRPEGSVSTLKIQRTERGDSAVYLCASSPPTDTGELFFGEGSRLTVL.

This clone came up a few times. The genes are TRBV18 and TRBJ2-7, with TRBD1 matching 8 bases. CDR3 length equals 14 residues. V shed 3 bases, J shed 7 bases, and the junction held 8 bases outside the gene matches. Germline loops: CDR1 KGHSH, CDR2 LQKENI. DNA for the CDR3: TGTGCCAGCTCACCGAGCAGGGGGCCGGGTGAGCAGTACTTC. It is translated as CASSPSRGPGEQYF.

This clone has a handful of counts. The chain combines TRBV30 with TRBJ2-2; 9 positions match TRBD2. Germline-derived CDR1 and CDR2 are GTSNPN and SVGIG (reference sequence). This CDR3 has 17 residues. V lost 1 base, J lost 4 bases, and 10 bases stayed unmatched. DNA for the CDR3: TGTGCCTGGAGTGGCAGTAACATAGCGGGAGTCACCGGGGAGCTGTTTTTT. Its protein product is CAWSGSNIAGVTGELFF. Full variable domain (rest looked up from reference TRBV30 and TRBJ2-2): SQTIHQWPATLVQPVGSPLSLECTVEGTSNPNLYWYRQAAGRGLQLLFYSVGIGQISSEVPQNLSASRPQDRQFILSSKKLLLSDSGFYLCAWSGSNIAGVTGELFFGEGSRLTVL.